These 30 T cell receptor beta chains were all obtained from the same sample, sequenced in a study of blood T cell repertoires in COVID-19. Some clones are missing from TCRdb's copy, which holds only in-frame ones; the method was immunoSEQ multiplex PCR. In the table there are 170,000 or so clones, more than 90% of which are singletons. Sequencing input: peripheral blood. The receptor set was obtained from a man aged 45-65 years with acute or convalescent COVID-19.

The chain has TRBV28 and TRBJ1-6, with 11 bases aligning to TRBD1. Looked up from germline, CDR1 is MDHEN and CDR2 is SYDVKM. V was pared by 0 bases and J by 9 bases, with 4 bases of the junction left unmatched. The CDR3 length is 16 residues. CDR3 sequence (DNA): TGTGCCAGCAGTTTATGGGGACAGGGGGATCTTTCACCCCTCCACTTT. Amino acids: CASSLWGQGDLSPLHF.

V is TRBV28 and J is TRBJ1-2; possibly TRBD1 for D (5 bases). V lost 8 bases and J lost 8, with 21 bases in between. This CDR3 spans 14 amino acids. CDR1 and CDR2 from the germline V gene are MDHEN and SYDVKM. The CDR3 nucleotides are TGTGCCAGCCGTTCCCCGCGGAGGGGTGGGGGCTACACCTTC. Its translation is CASRSPRRGGGYTF.

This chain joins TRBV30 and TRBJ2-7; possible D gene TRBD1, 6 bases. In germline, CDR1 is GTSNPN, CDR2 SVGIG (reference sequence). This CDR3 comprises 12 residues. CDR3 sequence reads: CARGGGPYEQYF. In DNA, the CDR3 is TGTGCTCGAGGTGGGGGCCCCTACGAGCAGTACTTC.

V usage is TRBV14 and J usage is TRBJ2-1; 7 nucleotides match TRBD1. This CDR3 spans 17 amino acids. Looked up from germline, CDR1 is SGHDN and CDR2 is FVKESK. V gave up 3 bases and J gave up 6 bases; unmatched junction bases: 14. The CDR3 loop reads CASSQGLGTEGVNEQFF. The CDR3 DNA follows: TGTGCCAGCAGCCAGGGTCTCGGGACAGAGGGAGTCAATGAGCAGTTCTTC.

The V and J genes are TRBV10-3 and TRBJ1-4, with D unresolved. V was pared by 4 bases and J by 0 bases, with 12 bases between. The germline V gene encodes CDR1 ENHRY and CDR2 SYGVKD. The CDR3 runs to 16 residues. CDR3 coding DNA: TGTGCCATCAGTGCCACTCCGGGTGCAACTAATGAAAAACTGTTTTTT. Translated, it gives CAISATPGATNEKLFF.

CDR3 DNA: TGTGCCAGCAGTGACCCCGACTACCGACTCTACAATGAGCAGTTCTTC. This translates into CASSDPDYRLYNEQFF. This rearrangement joins TRBV25-1 to TRBJ2-1; D is possibly TRBD2 (5 bases). The germline CDR1 and CDR2 sequences are MGHDK and SYGVNS. The CDR3 is 16 residues long. Deletions cut 3 bases from V and 3 bases from J, with 15 bases between.

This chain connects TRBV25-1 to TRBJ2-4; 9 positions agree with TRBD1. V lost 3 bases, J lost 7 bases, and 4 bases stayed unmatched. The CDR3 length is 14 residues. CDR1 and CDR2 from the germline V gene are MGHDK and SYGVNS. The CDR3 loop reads CASSDNDRGNIQYF. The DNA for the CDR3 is TGTGCCAGCAGTGACAACGACAGGGGGAACATTCAGTACTTC.

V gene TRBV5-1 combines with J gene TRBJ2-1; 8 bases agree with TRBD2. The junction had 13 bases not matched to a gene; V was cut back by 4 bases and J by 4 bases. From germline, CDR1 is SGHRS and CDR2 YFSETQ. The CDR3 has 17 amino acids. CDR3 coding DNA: TGCGCCAGCAGCCCGCGAACAGGAAGCGGGGGATACAATGAGCAGTTCTTC. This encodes CASSPRTGSGGYNEQFF.

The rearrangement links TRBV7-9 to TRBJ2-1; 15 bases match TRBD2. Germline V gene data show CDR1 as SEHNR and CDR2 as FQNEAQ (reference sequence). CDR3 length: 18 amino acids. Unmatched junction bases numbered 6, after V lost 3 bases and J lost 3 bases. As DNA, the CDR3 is TGTGCCAGCAGCTTTTACGGGACTAGCGGGAGGCTCTACAATGAGCAGTTCTTC. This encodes CASSFYGTSGRLYNEQFF.

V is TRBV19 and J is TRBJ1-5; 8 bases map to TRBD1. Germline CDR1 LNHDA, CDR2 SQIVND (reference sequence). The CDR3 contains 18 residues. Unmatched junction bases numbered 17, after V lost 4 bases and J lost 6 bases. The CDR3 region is CASSKYAAGGTGGQPQHF. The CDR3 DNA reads TGTGCCAGTAGTAAATACGCCGCGGGGGGGACAGGCGGTCAGCCCCAGCATTTT.

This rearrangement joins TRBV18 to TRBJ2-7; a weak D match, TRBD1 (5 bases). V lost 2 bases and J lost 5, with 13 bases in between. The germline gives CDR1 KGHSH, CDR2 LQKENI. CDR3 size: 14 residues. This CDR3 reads CASSPSGRVDEQYF. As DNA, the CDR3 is TGTGCCAGCTCACCATCGGGCAGGGTCGACGAGCAGTACTTC.

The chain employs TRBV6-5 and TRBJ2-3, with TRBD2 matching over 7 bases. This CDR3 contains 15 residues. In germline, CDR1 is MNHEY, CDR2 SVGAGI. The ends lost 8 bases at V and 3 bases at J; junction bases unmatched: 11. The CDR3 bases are TGTGCCAGCTCAGACCTGGGGAGGGCTACAGATACGCAGTATTTT. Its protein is CASSDLGRATDTQYF.

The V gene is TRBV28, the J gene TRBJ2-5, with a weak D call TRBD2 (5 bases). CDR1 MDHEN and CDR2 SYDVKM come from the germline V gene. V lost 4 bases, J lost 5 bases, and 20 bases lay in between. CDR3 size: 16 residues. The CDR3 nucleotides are TGTGCCAGCAGTTCCGGAGGCCAGGTGGGAGCGGAGACCCAGTACTTC. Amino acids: CASSSGGQVGAETQYF.

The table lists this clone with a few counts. The CDR3 here is CASSYSRDRGRTEAFF. For the CDR3, the DNA is TGTGCCAGCAGTTACTCGCGGGACAGGGGACGCACTGAAGCTTTCTTT. This chain links TRBV6-5 with TRBJ1-1, with 10 positions matching TRBD1. Trimming at V came to 0 bases and at J to 4 bases, leaving 5 bases not matched to a gene. The V gene's germline CDR1 is MNHEY and CDR2 SVGAGI. This CDR3 is built from 16 residues.

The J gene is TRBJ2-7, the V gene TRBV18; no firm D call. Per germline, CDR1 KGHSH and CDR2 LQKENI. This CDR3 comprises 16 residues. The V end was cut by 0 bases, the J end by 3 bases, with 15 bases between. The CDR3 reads CASSPPSGGANYEQYF. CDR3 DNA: TGTGCCAGCTCACCACCGTCTGGCGGCGCAAACTACGAGCAGTACTTC.

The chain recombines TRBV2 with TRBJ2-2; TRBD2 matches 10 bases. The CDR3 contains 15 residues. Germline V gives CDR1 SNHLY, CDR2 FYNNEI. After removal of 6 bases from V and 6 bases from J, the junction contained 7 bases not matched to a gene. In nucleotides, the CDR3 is TGTGCCAGCAGGGCCCCAGCGGGAGGGGCCGGGGAGCTGTTTTTT. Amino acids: CASRAPAGGAGELFF.

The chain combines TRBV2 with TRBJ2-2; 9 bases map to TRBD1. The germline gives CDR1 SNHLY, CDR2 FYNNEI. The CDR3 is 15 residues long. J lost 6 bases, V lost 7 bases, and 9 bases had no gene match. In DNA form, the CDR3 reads TGTGCCAGCAACAGGGACAGGGCGGGTTCCGGGGAGCTGTTTTTT. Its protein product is CASNRDRAGSGELFF.

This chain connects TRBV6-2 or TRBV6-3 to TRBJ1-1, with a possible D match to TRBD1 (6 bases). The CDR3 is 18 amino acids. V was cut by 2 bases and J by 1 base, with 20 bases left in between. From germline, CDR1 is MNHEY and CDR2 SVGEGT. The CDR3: CASSYTLGVGGENTEAFF. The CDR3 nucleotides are TGTGCCAGCAGTTACACCCTCGGTGTTGGGGGCGAGAACACTGAAGCTTTCTTT.

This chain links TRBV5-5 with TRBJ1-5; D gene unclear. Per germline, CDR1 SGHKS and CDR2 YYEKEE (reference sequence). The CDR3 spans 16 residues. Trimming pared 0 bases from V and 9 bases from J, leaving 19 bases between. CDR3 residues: CASSLEGVSSPRPQHF. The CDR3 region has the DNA TGTGCCAGCAGCTTGGAAGGAGTCAGCTCACCGCGGCCCCAGCATTTT.

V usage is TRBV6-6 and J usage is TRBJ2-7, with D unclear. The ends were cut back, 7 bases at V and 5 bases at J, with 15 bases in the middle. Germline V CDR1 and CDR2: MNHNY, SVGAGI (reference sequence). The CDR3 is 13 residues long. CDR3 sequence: CASNLRVADEQYF. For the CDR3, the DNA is TGTGCCAGCAATCTCCGGGTTGCGGACGAGCAGTACTTC.

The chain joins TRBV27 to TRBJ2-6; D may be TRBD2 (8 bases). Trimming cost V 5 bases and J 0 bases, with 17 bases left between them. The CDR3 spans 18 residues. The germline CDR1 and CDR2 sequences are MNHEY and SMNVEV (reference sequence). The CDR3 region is CASSPRGGTVSGANVLTF. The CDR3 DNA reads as TGTGCCAGCAGTCCCCGGGGGGGGACAGTCTCTGGGGCCAACGTCCTGACTTTC. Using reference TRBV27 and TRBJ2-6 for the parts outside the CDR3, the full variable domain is EAQVTQNPRYLITVTGKKLTVTCSQNMNHEYMSWYRQDPGLGLRQIYYSMNVEVTDKGDVPEGYKVSRKEKRNFPLILESPSPNQTSLYFCASSPRGGTVSGANVLTFGAGSRLTVL.

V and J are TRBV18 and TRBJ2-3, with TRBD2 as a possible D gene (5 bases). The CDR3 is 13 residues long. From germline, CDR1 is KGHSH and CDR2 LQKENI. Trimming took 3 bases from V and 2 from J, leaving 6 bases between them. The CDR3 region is CASSPGLTDTQYF. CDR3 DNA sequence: TGTGCCAGCTCACCCGGACTCACAGATACGCAGTATTTT.

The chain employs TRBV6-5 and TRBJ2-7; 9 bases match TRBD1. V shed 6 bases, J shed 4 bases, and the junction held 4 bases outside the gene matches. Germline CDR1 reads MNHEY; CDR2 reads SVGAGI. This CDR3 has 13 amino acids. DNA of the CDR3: TGTGCCAGCAGGAGGACAGGGGATTACGAGCAGTACTTC. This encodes CASRRTGDYEQYF.

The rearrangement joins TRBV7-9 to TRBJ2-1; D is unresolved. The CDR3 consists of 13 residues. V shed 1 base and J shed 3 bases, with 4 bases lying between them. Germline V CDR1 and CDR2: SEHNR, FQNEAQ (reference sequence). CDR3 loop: CASSLDSYNEQFF. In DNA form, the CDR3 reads TGTGCCAGCAGCTTAGACAGCTACAATGAGCAGTTCTTC.

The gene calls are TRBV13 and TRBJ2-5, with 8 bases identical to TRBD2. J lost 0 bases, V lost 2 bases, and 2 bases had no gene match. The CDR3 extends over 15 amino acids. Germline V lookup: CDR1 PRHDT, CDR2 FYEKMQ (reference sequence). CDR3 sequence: CASSLKRGYQETQYF. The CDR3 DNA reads TGTGCCAGCAGCTTAAAGCGGGGGTACCAAGAGACCCAGTACTTC.

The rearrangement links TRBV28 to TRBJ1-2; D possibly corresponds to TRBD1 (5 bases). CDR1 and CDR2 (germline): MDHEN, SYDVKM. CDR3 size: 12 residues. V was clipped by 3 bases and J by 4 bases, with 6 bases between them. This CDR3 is CASSFQGYGYTF. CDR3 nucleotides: TGTGCCAGCAGTTTCCAGGGCTATGGCTACACCTTC.

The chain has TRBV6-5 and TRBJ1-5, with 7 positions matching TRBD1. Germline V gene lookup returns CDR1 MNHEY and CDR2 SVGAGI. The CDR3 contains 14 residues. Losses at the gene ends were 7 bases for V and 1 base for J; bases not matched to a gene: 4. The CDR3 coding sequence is TGTGCCAGCATATGGGGACAGAGCAATCAGCCCCAGCATTTT. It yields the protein CASIWGQSNQPQHF.

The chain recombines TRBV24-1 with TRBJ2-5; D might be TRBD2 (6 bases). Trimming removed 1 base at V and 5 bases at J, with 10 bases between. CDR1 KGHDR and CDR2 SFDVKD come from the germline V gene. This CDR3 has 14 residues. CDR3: CATSDFGGTETQYF. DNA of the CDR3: TGTGCCACCAGTGATTTTGGCGGGACGGAGACCCAGTACTTC.

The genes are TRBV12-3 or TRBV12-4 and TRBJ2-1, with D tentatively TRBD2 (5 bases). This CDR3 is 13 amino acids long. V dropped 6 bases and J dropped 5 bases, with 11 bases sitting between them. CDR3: CASRMTTNNEQFF. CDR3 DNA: TGTGCCAGCAGGATGACTACGAACAATGAGCAGTTCTTC.

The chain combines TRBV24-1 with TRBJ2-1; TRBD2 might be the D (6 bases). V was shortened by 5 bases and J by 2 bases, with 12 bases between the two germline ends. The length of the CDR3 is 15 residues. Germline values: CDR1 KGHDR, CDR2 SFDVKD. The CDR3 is CATSVGGYPYNEQFF. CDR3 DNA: TGTGCCACCAGTGTGGGGGGATACCCCTACAATGAGCAGTTCTTC.